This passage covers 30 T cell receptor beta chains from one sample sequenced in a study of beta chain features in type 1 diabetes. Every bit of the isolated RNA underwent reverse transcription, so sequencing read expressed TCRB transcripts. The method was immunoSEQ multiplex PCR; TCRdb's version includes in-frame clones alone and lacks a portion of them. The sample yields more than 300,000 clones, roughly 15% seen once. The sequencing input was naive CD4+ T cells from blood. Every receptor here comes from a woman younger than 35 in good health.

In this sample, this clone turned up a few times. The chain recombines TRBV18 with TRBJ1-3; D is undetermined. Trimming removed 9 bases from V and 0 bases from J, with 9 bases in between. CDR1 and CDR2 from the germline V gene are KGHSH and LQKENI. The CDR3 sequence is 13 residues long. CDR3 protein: CASKQSSGNTIYF. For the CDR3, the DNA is TGTGCCAGTAAACAGAGCTCTGGAAACACCATATATTTT.

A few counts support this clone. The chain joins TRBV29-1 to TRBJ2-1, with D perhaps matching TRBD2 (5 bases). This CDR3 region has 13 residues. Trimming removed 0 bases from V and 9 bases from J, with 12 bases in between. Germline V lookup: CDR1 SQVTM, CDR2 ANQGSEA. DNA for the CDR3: TGCAGCGTTGAAGATAGGAGGTATGGTGAGCAGTTCTTC. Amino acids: CSVEDRRYGEQFF.

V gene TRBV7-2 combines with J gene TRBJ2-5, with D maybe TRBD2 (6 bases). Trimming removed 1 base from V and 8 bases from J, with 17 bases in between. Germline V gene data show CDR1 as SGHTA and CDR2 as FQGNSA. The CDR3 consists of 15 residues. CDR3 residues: CASSLEGLRAETQYF. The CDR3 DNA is TGTGCCAGCAGCTTAGAGGGACTTAGGGCTGAAACCCAGTACTTC.

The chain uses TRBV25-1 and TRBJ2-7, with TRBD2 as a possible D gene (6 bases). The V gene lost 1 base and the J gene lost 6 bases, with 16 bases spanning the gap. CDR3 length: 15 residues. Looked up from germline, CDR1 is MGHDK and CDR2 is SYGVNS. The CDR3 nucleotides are TGTGCCAGCAGTGAATTGGAGGGAGGTTACAGCGAGCAGTACTTC. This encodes CASSELEGGYSEQYF.

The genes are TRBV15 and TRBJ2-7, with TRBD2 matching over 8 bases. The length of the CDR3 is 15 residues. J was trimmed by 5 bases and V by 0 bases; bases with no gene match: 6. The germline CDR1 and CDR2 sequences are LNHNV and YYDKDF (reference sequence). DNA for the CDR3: TGTGCCACCAGCAGAGAACCGGGAGGGCTGGACGAGCAGTACTTC. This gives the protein CATSREPGGLDEQYF.

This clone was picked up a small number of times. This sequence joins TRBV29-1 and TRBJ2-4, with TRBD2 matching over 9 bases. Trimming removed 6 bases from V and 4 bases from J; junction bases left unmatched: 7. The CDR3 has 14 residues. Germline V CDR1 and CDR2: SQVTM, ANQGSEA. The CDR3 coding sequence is TGCAGCGTAGACTGGCGGGGGGGGAAAAACATTCAGTACTTC. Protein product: CSVDWRGGKNIQYF.

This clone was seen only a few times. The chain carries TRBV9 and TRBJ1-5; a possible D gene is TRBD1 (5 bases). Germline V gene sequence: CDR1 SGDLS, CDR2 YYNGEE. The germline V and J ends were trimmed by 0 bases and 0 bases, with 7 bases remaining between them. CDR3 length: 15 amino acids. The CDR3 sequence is CASSVEGNSNQPQHF. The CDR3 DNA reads TGTGCCAGCAGCGTAGAGGGGAATAGCAATCAGCCCCAGCATTTT.

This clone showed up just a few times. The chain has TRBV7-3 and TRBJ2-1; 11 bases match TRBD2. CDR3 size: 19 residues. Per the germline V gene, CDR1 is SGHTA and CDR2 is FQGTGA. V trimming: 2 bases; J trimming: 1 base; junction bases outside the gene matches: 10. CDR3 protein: CASSLVGSGRAFSYNEQFF. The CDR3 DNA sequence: TGTGCCAGCAGCTTAGTGGGTAGCGGGAGGGCCTTTTCCTACAATGAGCAGTTCTTC.

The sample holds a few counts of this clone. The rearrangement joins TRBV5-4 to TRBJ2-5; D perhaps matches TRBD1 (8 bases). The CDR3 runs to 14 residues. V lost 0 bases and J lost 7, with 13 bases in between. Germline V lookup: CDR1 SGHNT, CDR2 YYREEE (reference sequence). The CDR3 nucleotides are TGTGCCAGCAGCTTGGCAGGGGGCGGGGGGACCCAGTACTTC. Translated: CASSLAGGGGTQYF.

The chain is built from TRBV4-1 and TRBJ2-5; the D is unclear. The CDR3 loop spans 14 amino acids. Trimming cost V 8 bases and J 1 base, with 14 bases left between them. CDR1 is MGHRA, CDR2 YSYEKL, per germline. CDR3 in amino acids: CASSAWSRQETQYF. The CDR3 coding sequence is TGCGCCAGCTCCGCTTGGAGCCGCCAAGAGACCCAGTACTTC.

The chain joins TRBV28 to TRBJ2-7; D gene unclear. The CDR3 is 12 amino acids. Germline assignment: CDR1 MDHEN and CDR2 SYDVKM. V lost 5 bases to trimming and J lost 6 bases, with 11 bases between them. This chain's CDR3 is CASSPTVREQYF. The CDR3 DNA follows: TGTGCCAGCAGTCCTACAGTCCGCGAGCAGTACTTC. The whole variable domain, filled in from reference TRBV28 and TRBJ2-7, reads DVKVTQSSRYLVKRTGEKVFLECVQDMDHENMFWYRQDPGLGLRLIYFSYDVKMKEKGDIPEGYSVSREKKERFSLILESASTNQTSMYLCASSPTVREQYFGPGTRLTVT.

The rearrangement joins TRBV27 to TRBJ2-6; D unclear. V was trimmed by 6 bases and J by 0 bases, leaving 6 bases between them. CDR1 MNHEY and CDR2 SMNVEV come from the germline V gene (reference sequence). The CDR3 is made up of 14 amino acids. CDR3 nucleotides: TGTGCCAGCAGCCTTTCCTCTGGGGCCAACGTCCTGACTTTC. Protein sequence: CASSLSSGANVLTF.

The CDR3 is CAISESIVRTGAGGEQYF. The DNA for the CDR3 is TGTGCCATCAGTGAGTCGATTGTCCGGACGGGAGCGGGAGGCGAGCAGTACTTC. The J gene is TRBJ2-7, the V gene TRBV10-3; 9 bases map to TRBD2. This CDR3 contains 18 residues. Per the germline V gene, CDR1 is ENHRY and CDR2 is SYGVKD. V shed 0 bases, J shed 6 bases, and the junction held 15 bases outside the gene matches.

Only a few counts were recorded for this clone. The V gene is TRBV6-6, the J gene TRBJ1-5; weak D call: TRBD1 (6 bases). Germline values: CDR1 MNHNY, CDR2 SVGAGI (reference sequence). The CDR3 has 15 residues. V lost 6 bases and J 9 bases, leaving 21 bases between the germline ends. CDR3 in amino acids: CASRTMRTAVGPQHF. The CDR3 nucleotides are TGTGCCAGCAGGACCATGCGGACAGCCGTTGGGCCCCAGCATTTT.

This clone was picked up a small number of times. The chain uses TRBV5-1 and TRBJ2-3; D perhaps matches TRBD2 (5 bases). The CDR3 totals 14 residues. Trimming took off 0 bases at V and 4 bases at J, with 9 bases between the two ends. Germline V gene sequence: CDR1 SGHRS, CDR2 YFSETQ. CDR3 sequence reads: CASSLASFADTQYF. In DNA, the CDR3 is TGCGCCAGCAGCTTGGCTAGCTTCGCAGATACGCAGTATTTT.

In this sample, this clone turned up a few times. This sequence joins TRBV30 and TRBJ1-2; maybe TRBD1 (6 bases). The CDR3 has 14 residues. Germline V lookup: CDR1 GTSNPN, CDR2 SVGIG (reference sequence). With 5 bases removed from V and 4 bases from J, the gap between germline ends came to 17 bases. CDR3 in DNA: TGTGCCTGGGACCTGGGCGGGGGCGCCTATGGCTACACCTTC. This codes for CAWDLGGGAYGYTF.

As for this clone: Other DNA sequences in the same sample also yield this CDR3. The CDR3 region has the DNA TGTGCCAGCAGGACAGGGGGGACCGGGGAGCTGTTTTTT. Protein sequence: CASRTGGTGELFF. This chain joins TRBV28 and TRBJ2-2, with 9 positions matching TRBD1. This CDR3 comprises 13 residues. V lost 6 bases, J lost 5 bases, and 1 base stayed unmatched. Germline CDR1 and CDR2: MDHEN and SYDVKM. Full variable domain (remainder filled in from reference TRBV28 and TRBJ2-2): DVKVTQSSRYLVKRTGEKVFLECVQDMDHENMFWYRQDPGLGLRLIYFSYDVKMKEKGDIPEGYSVSREKKERFSLILESASTNQTSMYLCASRTGGTGELFFGEGSRLTVL.

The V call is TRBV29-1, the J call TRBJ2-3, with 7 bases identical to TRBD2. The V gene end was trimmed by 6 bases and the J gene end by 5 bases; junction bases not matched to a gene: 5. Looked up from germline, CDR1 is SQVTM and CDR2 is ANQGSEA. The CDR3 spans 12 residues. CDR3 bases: TGCAGCGTGAGGAGCGGGAAAGATACGCAGTATTTT. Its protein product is CSVRSGKDTQYF.

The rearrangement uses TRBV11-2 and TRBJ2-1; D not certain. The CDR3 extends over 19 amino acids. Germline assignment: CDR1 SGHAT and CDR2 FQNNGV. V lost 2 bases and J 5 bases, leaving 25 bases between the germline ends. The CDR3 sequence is CASSLWARSRLQNNNEQFF. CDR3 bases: TGTGCCAGCAGCTTATGGGCCCGCTCCCGCCTCCAGAATAACAATGAGCAGTTCTTC.

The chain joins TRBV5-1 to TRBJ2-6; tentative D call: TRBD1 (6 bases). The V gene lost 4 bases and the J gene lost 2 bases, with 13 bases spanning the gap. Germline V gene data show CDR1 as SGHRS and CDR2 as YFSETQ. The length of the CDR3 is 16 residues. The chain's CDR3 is CASSLTTGTGANVLTF. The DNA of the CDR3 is TGCGCCAGCAGCCTCACTACAGGGACTGGGGCCAACGTCCTGACTTTC.

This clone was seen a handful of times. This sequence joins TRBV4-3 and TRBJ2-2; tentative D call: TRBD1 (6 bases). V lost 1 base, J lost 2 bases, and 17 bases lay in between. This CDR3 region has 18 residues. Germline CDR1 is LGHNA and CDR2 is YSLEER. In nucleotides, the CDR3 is TGCGCCAGCAGCCAAGGGCATGCAGGGGTGAGAAACACCGGGGAGCTGTTTTTT. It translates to CASSQGHAGVRNTGELFF.

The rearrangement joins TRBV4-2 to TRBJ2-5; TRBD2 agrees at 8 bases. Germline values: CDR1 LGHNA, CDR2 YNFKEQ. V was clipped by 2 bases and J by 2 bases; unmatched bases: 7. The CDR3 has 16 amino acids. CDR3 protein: CASSQTTSVTQETQYF. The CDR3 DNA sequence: TGTGCCAGCAGCCAAACGACTAGCGTAACACAAGAGACCCAGTACTTC.

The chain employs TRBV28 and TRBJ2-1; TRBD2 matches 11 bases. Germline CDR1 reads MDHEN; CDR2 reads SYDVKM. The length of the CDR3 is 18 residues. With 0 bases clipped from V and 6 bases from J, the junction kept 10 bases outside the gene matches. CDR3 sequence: CASSLWDFSGRGRNEQFF. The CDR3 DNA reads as TGTGCCAGCAGTTTATGGGATTTTAGCGGGAGGGGTCGCAATGAGCAGTTCTTC.

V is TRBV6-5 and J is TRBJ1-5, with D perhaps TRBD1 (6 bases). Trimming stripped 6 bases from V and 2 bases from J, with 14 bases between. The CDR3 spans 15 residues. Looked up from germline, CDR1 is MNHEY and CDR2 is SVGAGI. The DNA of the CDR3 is TGTGCCAGCAGCCCCAGGGGACGGGGCAATCAGCCCCAGCATTTT. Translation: CASSPRGRGNQPQHF.

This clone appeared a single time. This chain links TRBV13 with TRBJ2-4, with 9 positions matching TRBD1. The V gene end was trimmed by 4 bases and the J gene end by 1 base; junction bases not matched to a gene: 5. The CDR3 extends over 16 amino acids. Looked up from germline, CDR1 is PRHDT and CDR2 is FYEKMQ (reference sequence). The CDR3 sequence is CASSYRGLTAKNIQYF. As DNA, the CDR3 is TGTGCCAGCAGCTACAGGGGGCTAACGGCCAAAAACATTCAGTACTTC.

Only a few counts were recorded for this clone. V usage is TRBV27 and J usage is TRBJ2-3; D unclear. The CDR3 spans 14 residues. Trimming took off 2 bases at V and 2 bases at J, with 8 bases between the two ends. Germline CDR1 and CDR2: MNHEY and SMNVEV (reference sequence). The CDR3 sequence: CASSLTVTTDTQYF. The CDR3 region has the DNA TGTGCCAGCAGTTTAACAGTTACCACAGATACGCAGTATTTT.

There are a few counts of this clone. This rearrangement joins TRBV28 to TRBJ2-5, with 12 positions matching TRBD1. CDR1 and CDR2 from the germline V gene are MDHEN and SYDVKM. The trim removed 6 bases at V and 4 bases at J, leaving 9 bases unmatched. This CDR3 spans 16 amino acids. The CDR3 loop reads CASRTGQGAWTETQYF. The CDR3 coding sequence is TGTGCCAGCAGAACGGGACAGGGGGCCTGGACAGAGACCCAGTACTTC.

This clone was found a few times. The CDR3 nucleotides read TGTGCCAGCAGCTTAGAGACAGGAGATCAGCCCCAGCATTTT. Translating it yields CASSLETGDQPQHF. This chain connects TRBV11-2 to TRBJ1-5; D might be TRBD1 (6 bases). The CDR3 has 14 residues. V lost 0 bases and J lost 5, with 8 bases in between. CDR1 and CDR2 (germline): SGHAT, FQNNGV.

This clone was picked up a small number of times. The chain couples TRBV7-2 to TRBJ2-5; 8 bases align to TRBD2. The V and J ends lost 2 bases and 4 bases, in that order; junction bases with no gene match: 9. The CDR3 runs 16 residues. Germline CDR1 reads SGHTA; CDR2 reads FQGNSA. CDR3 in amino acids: CASSLSRASGRETQYF. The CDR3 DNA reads TGTGCCAGCAGCTTAAGCCGGGCTAGCGGGCGAGAGACCCAGTACTTC.

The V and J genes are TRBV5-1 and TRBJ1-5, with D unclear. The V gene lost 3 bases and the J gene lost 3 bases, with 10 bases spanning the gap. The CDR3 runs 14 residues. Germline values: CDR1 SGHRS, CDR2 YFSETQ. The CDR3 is CASSSVTPNQPQHF. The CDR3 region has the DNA TGCGCCAGCAGCTCGGTCACGCCCAATCAGCCCCAGCATTTT.